The entry that follows covers one T cell receptor beta chain sequence. Its target is unknown. Terminally differentiated effector memory CD45RA+ cells were left out of the naive CD8 fraction, which was CD45RO-negative and positively selected for CCR7. Germline CDR1 and CDR2: MNHEY and SMNVEV (reference sequence). V was pared by 2 bases and J by 6 bases, with 14 bases between. CDR3 length: 14 amino acids. Profiling relied on immunoSEQ multiplex PCR, and the TCRdb table lists in-frame clones only, not all of them. The sample records roughly 2.1 million clones, 85% to 95% being singletons. The source of the sample is a study of shared clonotypes between healthy human individuals. Study-level points and caveats: Only blood was sampled, and tissue TCR repertoires likely differ from blood ones. Non-shared clonotypes showed lower generation probabilities than clonotypes common to all four donors.

Sequenced material: naive CD8+ T cells from PBMCs. The clonotype was recovered from a man younger than 35 in good health. Some clones in this sample may be carry-over from other donors' samples. The chain employs TRBV27 and TRBJ2-7; no firm D call. CDR3 nucleotides: TGTGCCAGCAGTTTAATTGGGTATAGGCCCGAGCAGTACTTC. This encodes CASSLIGYRPEQYF.